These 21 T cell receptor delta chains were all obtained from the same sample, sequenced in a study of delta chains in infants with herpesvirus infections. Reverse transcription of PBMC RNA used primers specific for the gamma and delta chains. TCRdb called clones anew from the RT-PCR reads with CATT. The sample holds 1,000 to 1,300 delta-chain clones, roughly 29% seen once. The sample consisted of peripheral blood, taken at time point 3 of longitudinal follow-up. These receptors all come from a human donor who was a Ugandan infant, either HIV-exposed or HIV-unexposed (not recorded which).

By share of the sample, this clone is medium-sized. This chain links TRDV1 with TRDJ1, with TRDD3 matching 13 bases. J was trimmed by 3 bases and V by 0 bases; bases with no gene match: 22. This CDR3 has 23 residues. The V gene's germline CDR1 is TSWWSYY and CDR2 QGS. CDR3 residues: CALGELQAYSYWGIRREADKLIF. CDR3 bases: TGTGCTCTTGGGGAACTTCAGGCCTACTCATACTGGGGGATACGAAGGGAAGCCGATAAACTCATCTTT.

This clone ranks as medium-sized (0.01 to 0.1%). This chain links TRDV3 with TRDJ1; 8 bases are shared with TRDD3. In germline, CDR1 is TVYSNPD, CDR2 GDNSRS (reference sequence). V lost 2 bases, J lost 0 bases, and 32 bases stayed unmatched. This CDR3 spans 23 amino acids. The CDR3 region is CAFSECGRLPYWGPILNTDKLIF. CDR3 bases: TGTGCCTTTTCCGAATGTGGTCGCCTTCCGTACTGGGGGCCGATTCTAAACACCGATAAACTCATCTTT. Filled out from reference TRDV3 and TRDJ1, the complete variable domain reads CDKVTQSSPDQTVASGSEVVLLCTYDTVYSNPDLFWYRIRPDYSFQFVFYGDNSRSEGADFTQGRFSVKHILTQKAFHLVISPVRTEDSATYYCAFSECGRLPYWGPILNTDKLIFGKGTRVTVEP.

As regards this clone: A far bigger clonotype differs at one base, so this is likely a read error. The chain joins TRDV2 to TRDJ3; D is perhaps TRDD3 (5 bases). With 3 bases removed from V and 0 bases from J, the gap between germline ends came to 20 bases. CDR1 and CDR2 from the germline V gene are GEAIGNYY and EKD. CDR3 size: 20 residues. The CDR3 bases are TGTGCCTGTGACCGCGTACTGGAGGACGCCAGCTCCTGGGACACCCGACAGATGTTTTTC. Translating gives CACDRVLEDASSWDTRQMFF.

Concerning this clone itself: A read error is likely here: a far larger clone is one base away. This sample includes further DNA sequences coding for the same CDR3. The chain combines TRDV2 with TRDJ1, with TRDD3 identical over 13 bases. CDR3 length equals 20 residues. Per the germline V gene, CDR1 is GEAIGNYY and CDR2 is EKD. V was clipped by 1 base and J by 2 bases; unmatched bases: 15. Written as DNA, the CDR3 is TGTGCCTGTGACACACTTGTACTGGGGGATACGCCCCGAGGGACCGATAAACTCATCTTT. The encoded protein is CACDTLVLGDTPRGTDKLIF.

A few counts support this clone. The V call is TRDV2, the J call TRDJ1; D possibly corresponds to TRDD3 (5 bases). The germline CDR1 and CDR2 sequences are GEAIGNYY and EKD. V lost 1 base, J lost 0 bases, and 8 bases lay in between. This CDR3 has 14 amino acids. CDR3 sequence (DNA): TGTGCCTGTGACACTTGGGGTCACACCGATAAACTCATCTTT. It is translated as CACDTWGHTDKLIF.

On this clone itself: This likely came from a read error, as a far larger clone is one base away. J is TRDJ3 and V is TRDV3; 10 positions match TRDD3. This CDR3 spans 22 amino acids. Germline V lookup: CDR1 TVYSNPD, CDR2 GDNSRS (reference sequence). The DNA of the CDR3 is TGTGCCTTTACGTCCTGCCGCTGGGGGATAAGGTCGAGCTCCTGGGACACCCGACAGATATTTTTC. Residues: CAFTSCRWGIRSSSWDTRQIFF.

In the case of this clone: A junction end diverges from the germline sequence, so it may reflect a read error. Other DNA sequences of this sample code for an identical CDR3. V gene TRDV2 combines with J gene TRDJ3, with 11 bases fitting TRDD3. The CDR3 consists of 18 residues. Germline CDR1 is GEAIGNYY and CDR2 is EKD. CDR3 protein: CACDLLGDSSWDTRQMFF. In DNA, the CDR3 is TGTGCCTGTGACCTACTGGGGGATAGCTCCTGGGATACCCGACAGATGTTTTTC.

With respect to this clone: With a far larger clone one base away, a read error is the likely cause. CDR3 residues: CALGENYGLPTDWGIGRRADKLIF. In nucleotides, the CDR3 is TGTGCTCTTGGGGAGAATTATGGCCTTCCTACCGACTGGGGGATCGGACGTAGGGCCGATAAACTCATCTTT. The V gene is TRDV1, the J gene TRDJ1; weak D call: TRDD3 (10 bases). The germline gives CDR1 TSWWSYY, CDR2 QGS. The V gene lost 3 bases and the J gene lost 3 bases, with 41 bases spanning the gap. The CDR3 has 24 residues.

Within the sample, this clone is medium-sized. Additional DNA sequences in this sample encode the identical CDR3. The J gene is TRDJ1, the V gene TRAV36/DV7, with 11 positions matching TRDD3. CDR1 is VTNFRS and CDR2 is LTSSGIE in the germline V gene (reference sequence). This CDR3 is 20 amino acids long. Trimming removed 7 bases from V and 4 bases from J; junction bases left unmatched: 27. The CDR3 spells CAMLPQGWGIREICGDKLIF. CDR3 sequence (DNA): TGTGCTATGCTTCCCCAAGGATGGGGGATACGCGAAATCTGCGGCGATAAACTCATCTTT.

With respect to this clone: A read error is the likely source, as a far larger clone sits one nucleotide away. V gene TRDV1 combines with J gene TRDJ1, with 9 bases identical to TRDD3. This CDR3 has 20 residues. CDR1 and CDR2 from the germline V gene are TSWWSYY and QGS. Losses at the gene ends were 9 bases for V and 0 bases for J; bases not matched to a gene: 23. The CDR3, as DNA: TGTGCTCTCAGGTGCAGATTCCTACGGGGGATACAAGCACACACCGATAAACTCATCTTT. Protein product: CALRCRFLRGIQAHTDKLIF.

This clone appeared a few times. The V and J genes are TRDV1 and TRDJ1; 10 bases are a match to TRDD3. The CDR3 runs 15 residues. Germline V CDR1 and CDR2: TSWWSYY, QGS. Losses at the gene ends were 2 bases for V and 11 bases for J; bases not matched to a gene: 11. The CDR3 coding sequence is TGTGCTCTTGGGGAAGGTCTAAGGGGGATACGCTGGCTCATCTTT. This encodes CALGEGLRGIRWLIF.

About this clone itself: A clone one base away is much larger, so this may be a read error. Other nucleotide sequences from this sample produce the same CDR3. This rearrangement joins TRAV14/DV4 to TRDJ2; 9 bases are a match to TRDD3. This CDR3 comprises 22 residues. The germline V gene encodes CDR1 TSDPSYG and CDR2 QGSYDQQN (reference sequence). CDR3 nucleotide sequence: TGTGCTCTGAGTGAAGCTTTCCTGCCGTACTGGGGGAGTCTATCTTTGACAGCACAACTCTTCTTT. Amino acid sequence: CALSEAFLPYWGSLSLTAQLFF.

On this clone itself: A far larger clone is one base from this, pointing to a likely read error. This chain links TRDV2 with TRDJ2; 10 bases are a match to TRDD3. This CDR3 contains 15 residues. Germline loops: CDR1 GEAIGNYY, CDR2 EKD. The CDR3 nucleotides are TGTGCCTGTGACATACTGGGGGATTTGACAACACAACTCTTCTTT. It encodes CACDILGDLTTQLFF.

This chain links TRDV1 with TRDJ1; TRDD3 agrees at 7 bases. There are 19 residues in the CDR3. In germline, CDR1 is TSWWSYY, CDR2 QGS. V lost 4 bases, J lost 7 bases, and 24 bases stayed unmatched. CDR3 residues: CALGVPFRARGIAGGKLIF. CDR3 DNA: TGTGCTCTTGGGGTCCCCTTTCGGGCCCGAGGGATCGCTGGGGGTAAACTCATCTTT.

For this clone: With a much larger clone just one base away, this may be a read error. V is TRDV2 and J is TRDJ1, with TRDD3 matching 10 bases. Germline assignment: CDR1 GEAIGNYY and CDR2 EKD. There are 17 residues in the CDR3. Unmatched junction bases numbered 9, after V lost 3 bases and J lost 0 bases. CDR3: CACDALGDNGDTDKLIF. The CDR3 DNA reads TGTGCCTGTGACGCTCTGGGGGATAATGGGGACACCGATAAACTCATCTTT.

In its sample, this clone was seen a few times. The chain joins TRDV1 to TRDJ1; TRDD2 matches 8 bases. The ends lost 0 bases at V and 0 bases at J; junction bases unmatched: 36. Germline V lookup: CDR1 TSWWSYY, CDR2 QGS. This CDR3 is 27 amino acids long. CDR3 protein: CALGELSKGQGLPTGYGLNRNTDKLIF. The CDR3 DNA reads TGTGCTCTTGGGGAACTATCAAAGGGTCAAGGACTTCCTACAGGCTACGGACTGAATCGGAACACCGATAAACTCATCTTT.

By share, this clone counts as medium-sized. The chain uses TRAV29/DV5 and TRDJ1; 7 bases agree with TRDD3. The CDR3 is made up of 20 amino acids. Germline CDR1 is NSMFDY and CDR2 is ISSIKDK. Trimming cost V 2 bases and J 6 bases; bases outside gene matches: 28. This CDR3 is CAARWGDYPDVLPLPYKLIF. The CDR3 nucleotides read TGTGCAGCAAGGTGGGGGGATTATCCCGACGTACTTCCCTTACCTTATAAACTCATCTTT.

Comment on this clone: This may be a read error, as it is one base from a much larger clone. CDR3 DNA: TGTGCTCTTGGGGATCCTGTACGGTTACGGGGGTCTAAAAACTCCGATAAACTCATCTTT. It encodes CALGDPVRLRGSKNSDKLIF. This chain uses TRDV1 with TRDJ1; D might be TRDD3 (5 bases). The CDR3 covers 20 residues. Trimming took 3 bases from V and 3 from J, leaving 29 bases between them. Looked up from germline, CDR1 is TSWWSYY and CDR2 is QGS.

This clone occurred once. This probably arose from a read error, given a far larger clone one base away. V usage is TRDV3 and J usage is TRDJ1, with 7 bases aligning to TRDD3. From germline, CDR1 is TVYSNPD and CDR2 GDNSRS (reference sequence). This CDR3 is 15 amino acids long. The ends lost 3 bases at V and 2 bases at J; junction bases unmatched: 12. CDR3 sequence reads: CAFNVLGILTDKLIF. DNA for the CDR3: TGTGCCTTCAATGTACTGGGGATATTAACCGATAAACTCATCTTT.

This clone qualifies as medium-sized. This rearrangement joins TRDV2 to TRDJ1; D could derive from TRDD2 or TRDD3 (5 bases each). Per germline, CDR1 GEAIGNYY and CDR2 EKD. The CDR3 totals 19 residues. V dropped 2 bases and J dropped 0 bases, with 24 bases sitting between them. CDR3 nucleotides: TGTGCCTGTGACATCCTAGGGGCTCTACCGGGGGGCCACACCGATAAACTCATCTTT. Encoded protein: CACDILGALPGGHTDKLIF.

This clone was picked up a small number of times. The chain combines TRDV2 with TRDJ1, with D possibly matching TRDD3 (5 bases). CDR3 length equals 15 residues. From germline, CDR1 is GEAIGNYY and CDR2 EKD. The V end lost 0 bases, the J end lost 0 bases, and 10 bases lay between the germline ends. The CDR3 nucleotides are TGTGCCTGTGACACCGTGGGGTCCTACACCGATAAACTCATCTTT. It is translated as CACDTVGSYTDKLIF.